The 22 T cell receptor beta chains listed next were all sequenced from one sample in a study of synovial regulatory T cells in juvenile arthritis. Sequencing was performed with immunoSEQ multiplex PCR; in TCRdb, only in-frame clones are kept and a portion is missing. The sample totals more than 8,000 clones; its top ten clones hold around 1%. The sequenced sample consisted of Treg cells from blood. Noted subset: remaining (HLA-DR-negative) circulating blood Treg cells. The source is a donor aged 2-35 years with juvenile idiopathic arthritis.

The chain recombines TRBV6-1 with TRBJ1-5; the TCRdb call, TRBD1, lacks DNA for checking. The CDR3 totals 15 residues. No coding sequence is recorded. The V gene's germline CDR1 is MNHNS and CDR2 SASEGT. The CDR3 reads CASSVEDRVGQPQHF.

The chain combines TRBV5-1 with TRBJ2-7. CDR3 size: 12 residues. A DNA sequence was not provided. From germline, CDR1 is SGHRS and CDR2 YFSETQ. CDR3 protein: CASSLGVNEQYF.

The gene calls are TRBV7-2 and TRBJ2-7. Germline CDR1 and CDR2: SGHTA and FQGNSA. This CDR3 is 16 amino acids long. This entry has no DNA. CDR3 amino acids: CASSSRGSGGGYEQYF.

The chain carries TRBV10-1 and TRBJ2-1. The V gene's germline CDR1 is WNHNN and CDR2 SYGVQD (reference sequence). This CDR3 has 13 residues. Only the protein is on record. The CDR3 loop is CASNGADYNEQFF.

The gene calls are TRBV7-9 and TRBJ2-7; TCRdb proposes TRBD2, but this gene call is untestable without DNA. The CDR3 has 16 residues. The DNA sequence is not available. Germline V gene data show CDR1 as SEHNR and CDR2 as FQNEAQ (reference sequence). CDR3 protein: CASSGRGTSGAYEQYF.

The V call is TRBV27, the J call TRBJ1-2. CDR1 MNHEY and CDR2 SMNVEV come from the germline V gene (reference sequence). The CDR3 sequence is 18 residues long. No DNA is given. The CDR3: CASSLGPKSSRVGYGYTF.

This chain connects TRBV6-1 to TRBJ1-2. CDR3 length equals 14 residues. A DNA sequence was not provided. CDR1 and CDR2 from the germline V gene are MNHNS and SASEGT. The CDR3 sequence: CASSERGGNYGYTF.

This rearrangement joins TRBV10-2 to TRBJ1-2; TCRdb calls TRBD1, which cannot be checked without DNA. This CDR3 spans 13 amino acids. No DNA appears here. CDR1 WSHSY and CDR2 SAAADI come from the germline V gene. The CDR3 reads CASRQQGGVGYTF.

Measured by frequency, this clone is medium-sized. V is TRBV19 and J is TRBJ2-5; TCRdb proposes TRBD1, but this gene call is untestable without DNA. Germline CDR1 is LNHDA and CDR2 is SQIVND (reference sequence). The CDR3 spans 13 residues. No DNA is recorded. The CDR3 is CASSTGGLETQYF.

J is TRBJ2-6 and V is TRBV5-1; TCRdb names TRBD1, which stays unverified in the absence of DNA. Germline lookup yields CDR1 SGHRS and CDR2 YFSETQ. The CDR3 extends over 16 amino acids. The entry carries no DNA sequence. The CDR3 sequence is CASSFTGGTGANVLTF. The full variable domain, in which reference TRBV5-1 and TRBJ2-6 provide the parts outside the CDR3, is KAGVTQTPRYLIKTRGQQVTLSCSPISGHRSVSWYQQTPGQGLQFLFEYFSETQRNKGNFPGRFSGRQFSNSRSEMNVSTLELGDSALYLCASSFTGGTGANVLTFGAGSRLTVL.

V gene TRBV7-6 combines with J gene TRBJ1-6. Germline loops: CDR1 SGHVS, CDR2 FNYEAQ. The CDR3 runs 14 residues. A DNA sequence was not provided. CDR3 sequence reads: CASSFTVTGSPLHF.

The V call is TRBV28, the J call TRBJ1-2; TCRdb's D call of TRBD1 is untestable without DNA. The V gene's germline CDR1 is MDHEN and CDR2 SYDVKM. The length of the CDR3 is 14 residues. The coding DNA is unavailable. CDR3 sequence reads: CASSSRTGRSGYTF.

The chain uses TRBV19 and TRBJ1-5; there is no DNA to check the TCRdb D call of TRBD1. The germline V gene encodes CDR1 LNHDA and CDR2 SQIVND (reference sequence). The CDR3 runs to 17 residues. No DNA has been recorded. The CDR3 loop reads CASSIDAYRVPNQPQHF. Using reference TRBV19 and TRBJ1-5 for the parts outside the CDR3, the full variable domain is DGGITQSPKYLFRKEGQNVTLSCEQNLNHDAMYWYRQDPGQGLRLIYYSQIVNDFQKGDIAEGYSVSREKKESFPLTVTSAQKNPTAFYLCASSIDAYRVPNQPQHFGDGTRLSIL.

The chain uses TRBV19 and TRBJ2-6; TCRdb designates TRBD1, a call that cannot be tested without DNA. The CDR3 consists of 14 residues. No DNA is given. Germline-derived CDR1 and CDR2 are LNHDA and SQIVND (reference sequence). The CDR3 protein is CASSREVGANVLTF.

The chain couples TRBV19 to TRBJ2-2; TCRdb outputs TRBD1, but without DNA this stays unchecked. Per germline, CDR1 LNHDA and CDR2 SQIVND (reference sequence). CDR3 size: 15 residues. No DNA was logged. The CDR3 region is CASSPRQGFTGELFF.

This chain's CDR3 is CASSGPGLTAPYEQYF. This chain joins TRBV5-6 and TRBJ2-7; without DNA, the TCRdb call of TRBD2 cannot be checked. The CDR3 length is 16 residues. No DNA is listed. In germline, CDR1 is SGHDT, CDR2 YYEEEE.

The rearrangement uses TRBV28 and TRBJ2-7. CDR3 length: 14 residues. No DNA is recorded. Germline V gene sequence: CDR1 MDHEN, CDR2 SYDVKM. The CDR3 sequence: CASRTPWGSYEQYF.

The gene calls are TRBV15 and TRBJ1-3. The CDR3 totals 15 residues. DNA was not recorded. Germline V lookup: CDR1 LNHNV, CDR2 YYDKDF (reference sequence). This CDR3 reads CATSRVPGSGNTIYF.

The CDR3 here is CASSKVTRGNTIYF. The V and J genes are TRBV21-1 and TRBJ1-3; TCRdb selects TRBD1, and the lack of DNA leaves this call unchecked. TRBV21-1 is a pseudogene segment. The CDR3 extends over 14 amino acids. No DNA is listed.

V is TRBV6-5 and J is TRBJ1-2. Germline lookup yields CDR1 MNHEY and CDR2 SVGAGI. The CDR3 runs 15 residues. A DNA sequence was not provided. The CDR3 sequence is CATFRPGGKRDGYTF.

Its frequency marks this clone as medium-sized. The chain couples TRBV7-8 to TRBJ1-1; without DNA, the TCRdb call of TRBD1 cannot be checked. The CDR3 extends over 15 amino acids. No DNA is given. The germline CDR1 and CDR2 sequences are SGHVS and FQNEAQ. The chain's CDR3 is CASSFDGQGRAEAFF.

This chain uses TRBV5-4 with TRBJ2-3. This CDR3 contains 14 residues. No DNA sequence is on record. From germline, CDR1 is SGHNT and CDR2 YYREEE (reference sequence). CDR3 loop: CASSPTGSTDTQYF.